This paragraph covers one TCR beta chain sequence. Its antigen remains unidentified. This record comes from a study of OX40 agonist ivuxolimab in advanced cancers. In the study overall: Every 2 weeks, patients got intravenous ivuxolimab at one of six dose levels (0.01-10 mg/kg). Partial responses were achieved by three patients, of whom one had hepatocellular carcinoma and two had cutaneous melanoma.

Autoimmune disease history or systemic immunosuppression was exclusionary. CDR1 is SEHNR and CDR2 is FQNEAQ in the germline V gene (reference sequence). J was trimmed by 7 bases and V by 2 bases; bases with no gene match: 4. CDR3 length equals 13 residues. The study's findings and limits: Determination of antigen specificity was not performed for the expanded peripheral T cells.

Repertoires were generated with immunoSEQ multiplex PCR, while TCRdb's copy carries only in-frame clones and drops some. Counted here are about 77,000 clones, 85% to 95% occurring once; the ten biggest clones make up around 21%. This chain uses TRBV7-9 with TRBJ1-2; TRBD1 agrees at 7 bases. This clonotype originated in an adult with an advanced solid tumor such as melanoma, head and neck, liver or kidney cancer. The sample here was CD4+ or CD8+ T cells sorted from blood, taken in a trial of the OX40 agonist ivuxolimab. CDR3 amino acids: CASSLQGGTGYTF. The CDR3 region has the DNA TGTGCCAGCAGCTTACAGGGGGGAACTGGCTACACCTTC. Based on the CDR3 plus reference TRBV7-9 and TRBJ1-2, the full variable domain is DTGVSQNPRHKITKRGQNVTFRCDPISEHNRLYWYRQTLGQGPEFLTYFQNEAQLEKSRLLSDRFSAERPKGSFSTLEIQRTEQGDSAMYLCASSLQGGTGYTFGSGTRLTVV.